This TCR beta chain was found in a study of cytomegalovirus exposure and HLA in healthy donors. Study background: Genetic ancestry analysis placed approximately 78% of the roughly 400 donors that were genotyped in the Caucasian-associated cluster. Study findings and constraints: The classifier, whose performance was assessed in both the original and validation cohorts, reportedly diagnosed cytomegalovirus status with high specificity and sensitivity. Listed as cytomegalovirus-associated were 150 or so TCR beta chains.

Primers: 60 Vbeta forward and 13 Jbeta reverse. Profiled with immunoSEQ multiplex PCR; TCRdb holds only in-frame clones, not every one. The profile shows about 120,000 clones, around 10% of them singletons. V lost 5 bases and J lost 4; bases outside the gene matches: 2. Looked up from germline, CDR1 is SGHTA and CDR2 is FQGNSA. The CDR3 loop spans 14 amino acids. In nominal health when sampled, donors likely had unrecorded immune exposures nonetheless. Only a few counts were recorded for this clone. The target antigen is unknown. The chain uses TRBV7-2 and TRBJ2-3, with 11 bases fitting TRBD2. The TCR originated in a man aged 30-40 years in good health and CMV-seronegative. The sequenced material came from PBMCs. DNA of the CDR3: TGTGCCAGCAGCCAGACTAGCGGGGCAGATACGCAGTATTTT. Its translation: CASSQTSGADTQYF.